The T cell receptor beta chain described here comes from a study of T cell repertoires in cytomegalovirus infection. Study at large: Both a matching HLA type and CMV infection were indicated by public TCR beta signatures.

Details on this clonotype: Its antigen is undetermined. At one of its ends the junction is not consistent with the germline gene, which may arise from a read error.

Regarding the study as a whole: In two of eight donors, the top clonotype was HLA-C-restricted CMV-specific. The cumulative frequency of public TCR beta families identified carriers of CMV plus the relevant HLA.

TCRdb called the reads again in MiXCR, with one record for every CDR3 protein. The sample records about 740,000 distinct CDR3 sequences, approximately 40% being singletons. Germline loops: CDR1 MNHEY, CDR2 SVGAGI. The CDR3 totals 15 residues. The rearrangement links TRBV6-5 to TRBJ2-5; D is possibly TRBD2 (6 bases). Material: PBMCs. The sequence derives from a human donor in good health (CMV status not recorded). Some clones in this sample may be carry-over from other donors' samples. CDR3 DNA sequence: TGTGCCCGCAGTTACTCCGGGGGAGGAGAAGAGACCCAGTACTTC. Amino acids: CARSYSGGGEETQYF.